This T cell receptor beta chain comes out of a study of OX40 agonist ivuxolimab in advanced cancers. As for the study in general: The dose-escalation group included hepatocellular carcinoma, melanoma, renal cell carcinoma and head and neck cancer. Study outcomes and limitations: Clones of CD4+ and CD8+ blood T cells grew by week 6 at doses of 0.1 to 3.0 mg/kg.

About this clone: Its antigen is still unknown.

The CDR3 covers 14 residues. Germline CDR1 and CDR2: LGHNA and YSLEER. Trimming removed 2 bases from V and 6 bases from J, with 10 bases in between. The method was immunoSEQ multiplex PCR; TCRdb's version includes in-frame clones alone and lacks a portion of them. The sample shows tens of thousands of clones, roughly 80% of them seen only once. The sequence was obtained from an adult with an advanced solid tumor such as melanoma, head and neck, liver or kidney cancer. This chain joins TRBV4-3 and TRBJ2-2; maybe TRBD2 (6 bases). The source material was CD4+ or CD8+ T cells sorted from blood, sampled in a trial of the OX40 agonist ivuxolimab. The CDR3 spells CASSQTRGSGELFF. The DNA of the CDR3 is TGCGCCAGCAGCCAAACTCGGGGGTCCGGGGAGCTGTTTTTT.